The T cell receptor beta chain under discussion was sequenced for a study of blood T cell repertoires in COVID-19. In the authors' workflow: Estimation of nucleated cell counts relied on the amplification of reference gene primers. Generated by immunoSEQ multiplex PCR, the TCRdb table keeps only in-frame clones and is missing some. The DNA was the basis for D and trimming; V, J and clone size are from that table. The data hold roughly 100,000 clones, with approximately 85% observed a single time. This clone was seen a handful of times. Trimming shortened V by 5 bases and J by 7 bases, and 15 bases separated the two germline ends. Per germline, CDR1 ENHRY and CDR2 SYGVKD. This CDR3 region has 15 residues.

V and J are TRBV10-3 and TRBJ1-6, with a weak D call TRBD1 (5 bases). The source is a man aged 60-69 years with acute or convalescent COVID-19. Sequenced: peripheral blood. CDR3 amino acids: CAISPRDAENSPLHF. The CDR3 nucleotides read TGTGCCATCAGTCCCAGGGATGCGGAGAATTCACCCCTCCACTTT.